Listed below are T cell receptor beta chains from one sample, sequenced in a study of Graves' ophthalmopathy and Graves' hyperthyroidism. MiXCR, applied by TCRdb to the multiplex PCR reads, yields one record per CDR3 protein. The sample holds about 210,000 distinct CDR3 sequences, 25% to 30% seen once. Sequenced: peripheral blood. The source of these receptors is a middle-aged man with Graves' ophthalmopathy. Each CDR3 is given with its conserved first and last residue. D genes are given only for firm matches. The size field is filled for only some rows; it gives once, few, many or a size class.

clone size	D gene	V gene	J gene	CDR3 DNA	CDR3 protein
many	.	TRBV7-9	TRBJ1-3	TGTGCCAGCAGCTTAGCGCAGGCAGTCCCTGGAAACACCATATATTTT	CASSLAQAVPGNTIYF
.	TRBD2	TRBV6-1	TRBJ2-7	TGTGCCAGCGCAACCGTCGGGACTAGCTTCGAGCAGTACTTC	CASATVGTSFEQYF
many	.	TRBV18	TRBJ2-5	TGTGCCAGCTCACCACCTTCTCAAGAAGAGACCCAGTACTTC	CASSPPSQEETQYF
many	.	TRBV27	TRBJ2-1	TGTGCCAGCAGTTTAGGAGGGTTGGGGAATGAGCAGTTCTTC	CASSLGGLGNEQFF
.	TRBD1	TRBV6-5	TRBJ2-5	TGTGCCAGCAGTTACAGGGGGCCCAGCGAGACCCAGTACTTC	CASSYRGPSETQYF
few	.	TRBV7-2	TRBJ2-7	TGTGCCAGCAGCTTTGCGGCGGGAAGGGCCTACGAGCAGTACTTC	CASSFAAGRAYEQYF
few	.	TRBV10-1	TRBJ1-2	TGCGCCAGCAGTGACTACAGGGATCCCCTCTATGGCTACACCTTC	CASSDYRDPLYGYTF
many	TRBD1	TRBV19	TRBJ2-5	TGTGCCAGTAGTACCGCCGGGACAGGGGTGCAAGAGACCCAGTACTTC	CASSTAGTGVQETQYF
.	TRBD1	TRBV6-1	TRBJ1-2	TGTGCCAGCAGCCAGGGGGGCGGCTATGGCTACACCTTC	CASSQGGGYGYTF
.	.	TRBV7-3	TRBJ2-7	TGTGCCAGCAGCTTAGATCTGCAAACCGAGCAGTACTTC	CASSLDLQTEQYF